This T cell receptor beta chain was recovered during a study of shared clonotypes between healthy human individuals. Study observations and caveats: Limitation of the genetic and exposure-history diversity represented came from the few donors.

Comments on this clone: Its antigen is not known.

This table comes from immunoSEQ multiplex PCR, and its TCRdb copy is limited to in-frame clones, with some not included. The sample holds some 2,500,000 clones, roughly 93% seen once. CDR1 and CDR2 from the germline V gene are SGHRS and YFSETQ. Trimming pared 4 bases from V and 2 bases from J, leaving 8 bases between. This CDR3 region has 13 residues. The chain carries TRBV5-1 and TRBJ2-3; possibly TRBD2 for D (6 bases). Sequenced input: naive CD4+ T cells from PBMCs. The sample's subset: CD45RA+ positively selected. The sequence came from a man aged 18 to 29 in good health. Some clones in this sample may be carry-over from other donors' samples. The CDR3 loop is CASSPDYTDTQYF. For the CDR3, the DNA is TGCGCCAGCAGCCCGGACTACACAGATACGCAGTATTTT.